A single sample gave rise to the 30 T cell receptor beta chains below, sequenced in a study of T cell changes during pregnancy in multiple sclerosis. Method: immunoSEQ multiplex PCR; TCRdb's copy keeps in-frame clones and lacks some. The sample lists 57,000 or so clones; 80% to 95% were seen once. This specimen consisted of peripheral blood, obtained after pregnancy. Receptors originate from a female donor in good health, enrolled as a control in a pregnancy study.

This clone was recorded a few times. Additional DNA sequences in this sample encode the identical CDR3. This chain uses TRBV5-1 with TRBJ1-5; 10 positions agree with TRBD1. V was pared by 2 bases and J by 5 bases, with 4 bases of the junction left unmatched. Germline-derived CDR1 and CDR2 are SGHRS and YFSETQ. This CDR3 spans 15 amino acids. DNA for the CDR3: TGCGCCAGCAGCTTAAGGACAGGGGGGGATCAGCCCCAGCATTTT. Translated, it gives CASSLRTGGDQPQHF.

CDR3 sequence: CASSSGQLGNTIYF. The CDR3 nucleotides read TGTGCCAGTAGTTCGGGACAGCTCGGAAACACCATATATTTT. This chain joins TRBV19 and TRBJ1-3; 7 bases match TRBD1. The CDR3 is 14 amino acids. CDR1 and CDR2 (germline): LNHDA, SQIVND (reference sequence). V lost 5 bases, J lost 4 bases, and 5 bases stayed unmatched.

The J gene is TRBJ2-1, the V gene TRBV2, with D uncertain. V was cut by 1 base and J by 7 bases, with 8 bases left in between. In germline, CDR1 is SNHLY, CDR2 FYNNEI. The CDR3 loop spans 13 amino acids. This chain's CDR3 is CASSEGTRNEQFF. The CDR3 DNA is TGTGCCAGCAGTGAAGGAACTCGGAATGAGCAGTTCTTC.

The J gene is TRBJ2-7, the V gene TRBV6-5; D is undetermined. The CDR3 extends over 13 amino acids. CDR1 and CDR2 from the germline V gene are MNHEY and SVGAGI. The V end was cut by 6 bases, the J end by 4 bases, with 13 bases between. As DNA, the CDR3 is TGTGCCAGCAGCTCGCCGGGTGGGTACGAGCAGTACTTC. Protein sequence: CASSSPGGYEQYF.

This clone was observed a handful of times. This chain uses TRBV19 with TRBJ2-6; 11 bases are a match to TRBD2. In germline, CDR1 is LNHDA, CDR2 SQIVND (reference sequence). The CDR3 has 16 amino acids. J gave up 1 base and V 6 bases, and 2 bases lay outside the gene matches. This CDR3 is CASSGLAGSGANVLTF. The CDR3 nucleotides are TGTGCCAGTAGCGGACTAGCGGGTTCTGGGGCCAACGTCCTGACTTTC.

The genes are TRBV5-4 and TRBJ2-7; 8 bases map to TRBD1. This CDR3 comprises 14 residues. Germline V gives CDR1 SGHNT, CDR2 YYREEE (reference sequence). Germline trimming cut 3 bases from V and 2 bases from J; bases unmatched to any gene: 4. The CDR3, as DNA: TGTGCCAGCAGCTACGGACAGGGTGCCTACGAGCAGTACTTC. This sequence encodes CASSYGQGAYEQYF.

The rearrangement links TRBV9 to TRBJ2-5; TRBD2 aligns across 8 bases. The CDR3 length is 16 residues. With V trimmed by 0 bases and J by 5 bases, 9 bases remained unmatched. Germline values: CDR1 SGDLS, CDR2 YYNGEE. Here the CDR3 reads CASSVDRLGGGETQYF. The CDR3 DNA reads TGTGCCAGCAGCGTAGACCGCTTGGGCGGGGGGGAGACCCAGTACTTC.

The chain combines TRBV18 with TRBJ1-6, with D maybe TRBD1 (6 bases). The CDR3 covers 16 residues. The V gene's germline CDR1 is KGHSH and CDR2 LQKENI. V lost 3 bases and J 10 bases, leaving 19 bases between the germline ends. CDR3 nucleotides: TGTGCCAGCTCACCGACAGGACAGTTCCCAAGGTCACCCCTCCACTTT. Translation gives CASSPTGQFPRSPLHF.

The gene calls are TRBV29-1 and TRBJ2-3; D gene unclear. V was pared by 7 bases and J by 0 bases, with 11 bases between. CDR3 length: 13 amino acids. Germline V lookup: CDR1 SQVTM, CDR2 ANQGSEA. The CDR3 DNA reads TGCAGCGACGCAGGCAAAAGCACAGATACGCAGTATTTT. It codes for CSDAGKSTDTQYF.

This chain connects TRBV9 to TRBJ2-2, with TRBD1 matching over 7 bases. Germline V gives CDR1 SGDLS, CDR2 YYNGEE. V gave up 6 bases and J gave up 6 bases; unmatched junction bases: 8. The CDR3 sequence is 14 residues long. The CDR3 reads CASTTGIMSGELFF. CDR3 DNA: TGTGCCAGCACGACAGGGATTATGTCCGGGGAGCTGTTTTTT.

The chain couples TRBV28 to TRBJ1-2; 12 nucleotides align to TRBD1. The CDR3 runs 15 residues. The ends lost 6 bases at V and 8 bases at J; junction bases unmatched: 10. Germline V lookup: CDR1 MDHEN, CDR2 SYDVKM. The CDR3 sequence: CASSSPGQGAGGYTF. In DNA, the CDR3 is TGTGCCAGCAGCTCTCCGGGACAGGGGGCGGGAGGCTACACCTTC.

CDR3 DNA: TGTGCCAGCTCACCCAGCGGGAGCTCCTACGAGCAGTACTTC. Its protein is CASSPSGSSYEQYF. The chain is built from TRBV18 and TRBJ2-7, with TRBD2 matching 8 bases. The CDR3 has 14 residues. J lost 0 bases, V lost 3 bases, and 1 base had no gene match. Germline CDR1 KGHSH, CDR2 LQKENI.

V is TRBV25-1 and J is TRBJ1-6, with 7 bases lining up with TRBD1. CDR3 length: 14 amino acids. Trimming cost V 8 bases and J 7 bases; bases outside gene matches: 8. The germline CDR1 and CDR2 sequences are MGHDK and SYGVNS. CDR3 DNA sequence: TGTGCCAGCCTTTCCGGCAGGGGGAATTCACCCCTCCACTTT. Translation gives CASLSGRGNSPLHF.

The chain links TRBV28 to TRBJ1-2; the match to TRBD1 covers 8 bases. The CDR3 is 17 residues long. Germline lookup yields CDR1 MDHEN and CDR2 SYDVKM. J gave up 8 bases and V 4 bases, and 18 bases lay outside the gene matches. CDR3 protein: CASSSLQGHPTGEGYTF. DNA of the CDR3: TGTGCCAGCAGTTCCCTCCAGGGACACCCGACAGGGGAGGGCTACACCTTC.

The chain uses TRBV10-1 and TRBJ2-3, with D uncertain. CDR3 length: 18 residues. CDR1 and CDR2 from the germline V gene are WNHNN and SYGVQD (reference sequence). V lost 0 bases and J lost 4, with 20 bases in between. The CDR3 reads CASSESVLNSQEADTQYF. CDR3 coding DNA: TGCGCCAGCAGTGAGTCAGTCTTGAACTCCCAGGAAGCAGATACGCAGTATTTT.

This clone has more than one count but fewer than ten. V and J are TRBV29-1 and TRBJ2-7, with 8 bases lining up with TRBD1. V was pared by 4 bases and J by 3 bases, with 11 bases of the junction left unmatched. The CDR3 runs to 15 residues. The germline V gene encodes CDR1 SQVTM and CDR2 ANQGSEA. The CDR3 is CSVGRGQGAYYEQYF. CDR3 bases: TGCAGCGTTGGCCGGGGTCAGGGGGCCTACTACGAGCAGTACTTC.

V is TRBV14 and J is TRBJ1-1; D may be TRBD1 (6 bases). Germline V gives CDR1 SGHDN, CDR2 FVKESK. Between the trimmed V and J ends, which lost 3 bases and 6 bases, there was a span of 11 bases. The CDR3 spans 13 residues. The CDR3 loop reads CASSHRGRAEAFF. The CDR3, as DNA: TGTGCCAGCAGCCACAGGGGTCGAGCTGAAGCTTTCTTT.

The chain joins TRBV29-1 to TRBJ2-5, with a weak D call TRBD2 (6 bases). Germline V lookup: CDR1 SQVTM, CDR2 ANQGSEA. Trimming took 3 bases from V and 5 from J, leaving 19 bases between them. The CDR3 contains 15 residues. CDR3 coding DNA: TGCAGCGTTGACGCCCCCGGGGAGGCGGGGGAGACCCAGTACTTC. Protein product: CSVDAPGEAGETQYF.

J is TRBJ1-5 and V is TRBV28, with 7 nucleotides matching TRBD1. Germline V gene data show CDR1 as MDHEN and CDR2 as SYDVKM. The CDR3 spans 16 residues. V dropped 5 bases and J dropped 5; count of bases not matched to a gene: 12. CDR3 sequence reads: CASSDPTGVGHQPQHF. The DNA of the CDR3 is TGTGCCAGCAGTGATCCTACAGGGGTCGGCCATCAGCCCCAGCATTTT.

The chain links TRBV25-1 to TRBJ2-5, with 15 bases fitting TRBD2. V gave up 4 bases and J gave up 4 bases; unmatched junction bases: 7. Germline lookup yields CDR1 MGHDK and CDR2 SYGVNS. The CDR3 has 17 residues. The CDR3 is CASSGGQGLAGGETQYF. CDR3 coding DNA: TGTGCCAGCAGTGGGGGGCAGGGACTAGCGGGGGGAGAGACCCAGTACTTC.

Sample share makes this clone medium-sized. V usage is TRBV6-1 and J usage is TRBJ1-2, with no clear D. The V gene's germline CDR1 is MNHNS and CDR2 SASEGT. Trimming left V 4 bases short and J 3 bases short, with 21 bases between. The CDR3 loop spans 17 amino acids. CDR3 coding DNA: TGTGCCAGCAGTGCCCTACTAAGTCTCATCTCCGACTATGGCTACACCTTC. Its protein product is CASSALLSLISDYGYTF.

The chain recombines TRBV18 with TRBJ2-7, with 9 nucleotides matching TRBD2. The CDR3 loop spans 15 amino acids. V dropped 5 bases and J dropped 0; count of bases not matched to a gene: 5. The germline V gene has CDR1 KGHSH and CDR2 LQKENI. CDR3 DNA: TGTGCCAGCTCAGACGGACTAGCGACCTCCTACGAGCAGTACTTC. Its protein is CASSDGLATSYEQYF.

CDR3 nucleotide sequence: TGTGCCAGTACAGGGGGCAGGGAAGAGACCCAGTACTTC. Protein product: CASTGGREETQYF. V and J are TRBV19 and TRBJ2-5, with TRBD1 matching 8 bases. The V gene's germline CDR1 is LNHDA and CDR2 SQIVND (reference sequence). The V gene end was trimmed by 7 bases and the J gene end by 3 bases; junction bases not matched to a gene: 4. The CDR3 loop spans 13 amino acids. The full variable domain, completed using reference TRBV19 and TRBJ2-5, is DGGITQSPKYLFRKEGQNVTLSCEQNLNHDAMYWYRQDPGQGLRLIYYSQIVNDFQKGDIAEGYSVSREKKESFPLTVTSAQKNPTAFYLCASTGGREETQYFGPGTRLLVL.

The CDR3 nucleotides are TGCAGCGTTGAAAACGGGGTAGACATTCAGTACTTC. It translates to CSVENGVDIQYF. The chain has TRBV29-1 and TRBJ2-4, with D tentatively TRBD2 (5 bases). Germline CDR1 is SQVTM and CDR2 is ANQGSEA. The V gene lost 2 bases and the J gene lost 8 bases, with 10 bases spanning the gap. CDR3 length equals 12 residues.

The chain employs TRBV5-8 and TRBJ1-5; TRBD1 matches at 7 bases. The CDR3 contains 13 residues. V shed 4 bases and J 9 bases; nucleotides not matched to a gene: 7. In germline, CDR1 is SGHTS, CDR2 YDEGEE. As DNA, the CDR3 is TGTGCCAGCAGCATTGACAGGGAACGGCCCCAGCATTTT. Translated, it gives CASSIDRERPQHF.

V usage is TRBV6-6 and J usage is TRBJ2-5, with a possible D match to TRBD2 (6 bases). CDR1 is MNHNY and CDR2 is SVGAGI in the germline V gene (reference sequence). V was shortened by 6 bases and J by 5 bases, with 10 bases between the two germline ends. This CDR3 is 12 amino acids long. The CDR3 is CASSPGGETQYF. The CDR3 coding sequence is TGTGCCAGCAGCCCCGGAGGGGAGACCCAGTACTTC.

This clone occurred a few times. The rearrangement links TRBV6-5 to TRBJ1-1; 7 bases match TRBD1. The V and J ends lost 1 base and 7 bases, in that order; junction bases with no gene match: 3. The length of the CDR3 is 13 residues. CDR1 and CDR2 from the germline V gene are MNHEY and SVGAGI. CDR3 loop: CASSYFRDSEAFF. In DNA form, the CDR3 reads TGTGCCAGCAGTTACTTCCGGGACAGTGAAGCTTTCTTT.

The chain uses TRBV5-4 and TRBJ2-5; 9 nucleotides line up with TRBD2. CDR3 length: 17 residues. The V and J ends lost 1 base and 3 bases, in that order; junction bases with no gene match: 10. Germline lookup yields CDR1 SGHNT and CDR2 YYREEE (reference sequence). The CDR3, as DNA: TGTGCCAGCAGCTTGAGGATCACGGCTAGCGGGGAAGAGACCCAGTACTTC. Its translation: CASSLRITASGEETQYF.

This chain uses TRBV28 with TRBJ1-5; no clear D. With 8 bases removed from V and 6 bases from J, the gap between germline ends came to 14 bases. The CDR3 consists of 13 residues. The germline gives CDR1 MDHEN, CDR2 SYDVKM. CDR3 sequence reads: CASSSRARQPQHF. Written as DNA, the CDR3 is TGTGCCAGCTCGTCGAGGGCGCGTCAGCCCCAGCATTTT.

This chain links TRBV7-3 with TRBJ2-7; 10 nucleotides match TRBD1. The length of the CDR3 is 19 residues. Germline CDR1 reads SGHTA; CDR2 reads FQGTGA. Trimming at V came to 4 bases and at J to 2 bases, leaving 17 bases not matched to a gene. This CDR3 is CASSSRDRDRGLRAYEQYF. CDR3 nucleotide sequence: TGTGCCAGCAGCTCCAGAGACCGGGACAGGGGATTGAGGGCCTACGAGCAGTACTTC.